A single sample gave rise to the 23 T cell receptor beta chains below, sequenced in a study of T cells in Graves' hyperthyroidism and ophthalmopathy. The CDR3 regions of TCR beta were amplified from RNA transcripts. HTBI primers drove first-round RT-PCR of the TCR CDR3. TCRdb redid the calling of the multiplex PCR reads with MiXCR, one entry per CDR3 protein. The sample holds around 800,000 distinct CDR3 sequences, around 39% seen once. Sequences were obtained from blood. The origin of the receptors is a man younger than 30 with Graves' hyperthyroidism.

The CDR3 sequence: CASSLDRPQGYTF. CDR3 in DNA: TGTGCCAGCAGCCTAGACAGGCCCCAGGGCTACACCTTC. The J gene is TRBJ1-2, the V gene TRBV7-9; possible D gene TRBD1, 6 bases. The germline gives CDR1 SEHNR, CDR2 FQNEAQ (reference sequence). The CDR3 has 13 residues. Trimming left V 5 bases short and J 8 bases short, with 15 bases between.

CDR3 in amino acids: CASSWDLEAFF. The DNA of the CDR3 is TGTGCCAGCAGTTGGGACCTAGAGGCTTTCTTT. The chain employs TRBV7-9 and TRBJ1-1, with TRBD1 as a possible D gene (5 bases). This CDR3 contains 11 residues. The germline V gene has CDR1 SEHNR and CDR2 FQNEAQ (reference sequence). V lost 6 bases and J 11 bases, leaving 13 bases between the germline ends.

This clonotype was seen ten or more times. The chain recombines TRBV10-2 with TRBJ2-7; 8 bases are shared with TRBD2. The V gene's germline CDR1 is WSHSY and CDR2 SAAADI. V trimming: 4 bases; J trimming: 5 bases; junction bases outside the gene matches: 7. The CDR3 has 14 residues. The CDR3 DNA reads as TGCGCCAGCAGTGTTCGGGGGGGCCTGGACGAGCAGTACTTC. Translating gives CASSVRGGLDEQYF.

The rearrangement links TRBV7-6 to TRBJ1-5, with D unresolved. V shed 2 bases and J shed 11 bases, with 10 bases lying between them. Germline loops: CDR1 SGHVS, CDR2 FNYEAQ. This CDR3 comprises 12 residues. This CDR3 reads CASSLQEETQHF. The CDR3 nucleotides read TGTGCCAGCAGCTTACAGGAAGAGACCCAGCATTTT.

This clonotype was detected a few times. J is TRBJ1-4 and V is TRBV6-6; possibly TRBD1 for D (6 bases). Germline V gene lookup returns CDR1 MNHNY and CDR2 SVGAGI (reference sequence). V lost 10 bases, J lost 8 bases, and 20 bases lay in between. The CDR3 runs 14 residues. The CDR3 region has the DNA TGTGCCACCGACCAAATACAGGGAGGAGAAAAACTGTTTTTT. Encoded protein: CATDQIQGGEKLFF.

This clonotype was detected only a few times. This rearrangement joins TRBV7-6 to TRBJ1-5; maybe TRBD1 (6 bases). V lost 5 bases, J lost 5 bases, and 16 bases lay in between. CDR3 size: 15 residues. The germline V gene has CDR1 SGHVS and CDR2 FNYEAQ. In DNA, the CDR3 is TGTGCCAGCAGCGTCGGGGGGGGCGGTGATCAGCCCCAGCATTTT. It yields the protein CASSVGGGGDQPQHF. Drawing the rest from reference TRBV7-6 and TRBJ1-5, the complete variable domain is GAGVSQSPRYKVTKRGQDVALRCDPISGHVSLYWYRQALGQGPEFLTYFNYEAQQDKSGLPNDRFSAERPEGSISTLTIQRTEQRDSAMYRCASSVGGGGDQPQHFGDGTRLSIL.

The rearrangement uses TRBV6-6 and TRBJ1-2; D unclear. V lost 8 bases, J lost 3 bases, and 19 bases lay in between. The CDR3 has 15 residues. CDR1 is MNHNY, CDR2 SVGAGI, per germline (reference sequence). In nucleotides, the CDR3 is TGTGCCAGCGCCAATACCATGGGGAGGGACTATGGCTACACCTTC. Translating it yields CASANTMGRDYGYTF.

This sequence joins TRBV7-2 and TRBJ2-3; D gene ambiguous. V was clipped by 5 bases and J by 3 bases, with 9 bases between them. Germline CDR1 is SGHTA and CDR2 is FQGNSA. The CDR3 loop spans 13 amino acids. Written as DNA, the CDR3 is TGTGCCAGCAGCCCGGCGCTAACAGATACGCAGTATTTT. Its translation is CASSPALTDTQYF.

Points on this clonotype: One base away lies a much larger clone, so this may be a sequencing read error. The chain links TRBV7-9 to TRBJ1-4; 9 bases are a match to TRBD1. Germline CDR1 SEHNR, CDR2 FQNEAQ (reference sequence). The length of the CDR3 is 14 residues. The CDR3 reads CVSSIQGAGEKLFF. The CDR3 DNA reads TGTGTCAGCAGCATACAGGGGGCGGGGGAAAAACTGTTTTTT.

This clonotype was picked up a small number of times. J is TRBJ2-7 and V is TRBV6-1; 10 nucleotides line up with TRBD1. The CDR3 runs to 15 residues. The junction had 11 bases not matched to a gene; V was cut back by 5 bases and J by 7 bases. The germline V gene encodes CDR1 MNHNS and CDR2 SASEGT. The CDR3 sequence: CASSSAGQGNGEQYF. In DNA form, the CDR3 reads TGTGCCAGCAGTTCCGCGGGACAGGGGAATGGAGAGCAGTACTTC.

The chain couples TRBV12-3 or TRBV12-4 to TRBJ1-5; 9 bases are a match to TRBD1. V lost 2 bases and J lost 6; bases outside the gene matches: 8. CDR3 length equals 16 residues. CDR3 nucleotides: TGTGCCAGCAGTTTAACAGGGGGGACAGGGAGTCAGCCCCAGCATTTT. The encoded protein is CASSLTGGTGSQPQHF.

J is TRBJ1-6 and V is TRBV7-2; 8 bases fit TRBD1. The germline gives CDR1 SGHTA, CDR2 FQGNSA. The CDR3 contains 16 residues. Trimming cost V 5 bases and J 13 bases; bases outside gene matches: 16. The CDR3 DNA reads TGTGCCAGCAGCCCCGGACAGGGAACGGGCAATCAGCCCCTCCACTTT. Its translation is CASSPGQGTGNQPLHF.

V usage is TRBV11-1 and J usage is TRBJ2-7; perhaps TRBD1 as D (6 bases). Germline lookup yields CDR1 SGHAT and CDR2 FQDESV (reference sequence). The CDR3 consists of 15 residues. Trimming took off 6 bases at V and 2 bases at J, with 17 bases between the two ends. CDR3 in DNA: TGTGCCAGCAGTCCTGGGCCGGACAGTCCCTACGAGCAGTACTTC. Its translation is CASSPGPDSPYEQYF.

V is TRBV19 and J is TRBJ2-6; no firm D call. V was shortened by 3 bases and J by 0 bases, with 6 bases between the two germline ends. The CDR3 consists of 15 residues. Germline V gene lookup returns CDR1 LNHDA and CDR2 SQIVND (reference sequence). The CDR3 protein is CASSILFSGANVLTF. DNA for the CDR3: TGTGCCAGTAGTATTCTGTTCTCTGGGGCCAACGTCCTGACTTTC.

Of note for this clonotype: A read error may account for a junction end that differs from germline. The CDR3 DNA reads as TGTGCCAGCAGGGGACCCGGGACAGGGGACGAAGAGAGCCAGTACTTC. The encoded protein is CASRGPGTGDEESQYF. The V and J genes are TRBV10-2 and TRBJ2-5; 10 bases are shared with TRBD1. This CDR3 contains 16 residues. Germline CDR1 reads WSHSY; CDR2 reads SAAADI.

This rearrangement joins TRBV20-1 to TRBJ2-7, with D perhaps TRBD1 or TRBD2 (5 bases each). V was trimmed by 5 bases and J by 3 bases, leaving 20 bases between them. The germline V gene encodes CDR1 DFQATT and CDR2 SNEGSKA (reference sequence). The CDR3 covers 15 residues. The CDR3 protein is CSAPLPGTGNYEQYF. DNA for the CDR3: TGCAGTGCTCCCCTTCCCGGGACGGGGAACTACGAGCAGTACTTC.

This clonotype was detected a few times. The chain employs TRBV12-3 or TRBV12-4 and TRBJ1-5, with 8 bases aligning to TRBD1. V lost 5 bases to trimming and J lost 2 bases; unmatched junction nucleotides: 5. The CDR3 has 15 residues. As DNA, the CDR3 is TGTGCCAGCAGTAGGACAGGGAGAGGCAATCAGCCCCAGCATTTT. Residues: CASSRTGRGNQPQHF.

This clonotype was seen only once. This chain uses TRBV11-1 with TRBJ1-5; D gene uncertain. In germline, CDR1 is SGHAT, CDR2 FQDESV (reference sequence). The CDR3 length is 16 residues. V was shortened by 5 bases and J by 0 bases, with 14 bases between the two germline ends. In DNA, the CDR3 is TGTGCCAGCAGCGCCGGACGGTACAATAGCAATCAGCCCCAGCATTTT. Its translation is CASSAGRYNSNQPQHF.

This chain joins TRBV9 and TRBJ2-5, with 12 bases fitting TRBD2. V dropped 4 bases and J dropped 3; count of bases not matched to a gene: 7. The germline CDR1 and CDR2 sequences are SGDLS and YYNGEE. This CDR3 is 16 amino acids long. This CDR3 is CASSFIASGGEETQYF. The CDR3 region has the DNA TGTGCCAGCAGCTTCATAGCTAGCGGGGGGGAAGAGACCCAGTACTTC.

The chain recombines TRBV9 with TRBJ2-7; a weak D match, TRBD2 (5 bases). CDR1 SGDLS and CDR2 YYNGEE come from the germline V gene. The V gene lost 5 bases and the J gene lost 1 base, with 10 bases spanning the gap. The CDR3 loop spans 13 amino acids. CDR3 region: CASSGEGSYEQYF. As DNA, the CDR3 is TGTGCCAGCAGTGGAGAGGGATCCTACGAGCAGTACTTC.

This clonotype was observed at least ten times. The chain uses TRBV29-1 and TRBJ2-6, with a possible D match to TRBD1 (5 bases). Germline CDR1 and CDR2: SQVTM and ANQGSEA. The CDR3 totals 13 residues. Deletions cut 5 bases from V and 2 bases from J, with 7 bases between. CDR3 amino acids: CSVLGAGANVLTF. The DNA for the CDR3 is TGCAGCGTTCTAGGGGCTGGGGCCAACGTCCTGACTTTC.

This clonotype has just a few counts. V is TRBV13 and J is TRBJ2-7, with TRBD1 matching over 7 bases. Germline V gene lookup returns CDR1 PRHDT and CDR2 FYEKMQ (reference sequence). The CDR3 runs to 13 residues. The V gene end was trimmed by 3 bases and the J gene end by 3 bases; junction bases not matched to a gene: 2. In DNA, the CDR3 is TGTGCCAGCAGCTTTACAGGGGACTACGAGCAGTACTTC. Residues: CASSFTGDYEQYF.

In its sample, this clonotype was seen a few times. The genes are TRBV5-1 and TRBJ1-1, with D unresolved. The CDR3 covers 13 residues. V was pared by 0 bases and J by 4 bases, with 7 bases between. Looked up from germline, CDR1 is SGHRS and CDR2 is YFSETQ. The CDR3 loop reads CASSLVLTTEAFF. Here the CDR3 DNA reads TGCGCCAGCAGCTTGGTTCTAACCACTGAAGCTTTCTTT. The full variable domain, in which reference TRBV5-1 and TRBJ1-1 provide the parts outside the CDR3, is KAGVTQTPRYLIKTRGQQVTLSCSPISGHRSVSWYQQTPGQGLQFLFEYFSETQRNKGNFPGRFSGRQFSNSRSEMNVSTLELGDSALYLCASSLVLTTEAFFGQGTRLTVV.